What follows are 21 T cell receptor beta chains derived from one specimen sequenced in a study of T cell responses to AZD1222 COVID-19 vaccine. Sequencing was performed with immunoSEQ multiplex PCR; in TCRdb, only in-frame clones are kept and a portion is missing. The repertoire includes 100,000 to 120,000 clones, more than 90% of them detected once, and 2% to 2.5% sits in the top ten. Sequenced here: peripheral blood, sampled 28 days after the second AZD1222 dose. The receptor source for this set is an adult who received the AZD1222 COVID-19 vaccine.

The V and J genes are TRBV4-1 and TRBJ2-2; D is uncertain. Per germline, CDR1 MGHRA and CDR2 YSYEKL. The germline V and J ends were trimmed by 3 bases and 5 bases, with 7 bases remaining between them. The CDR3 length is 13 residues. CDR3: CASSQLETGELFF. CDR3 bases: TGCGCCAGCAGCCAGCTTGAGACCGGGGAGCTGTTTTTT.

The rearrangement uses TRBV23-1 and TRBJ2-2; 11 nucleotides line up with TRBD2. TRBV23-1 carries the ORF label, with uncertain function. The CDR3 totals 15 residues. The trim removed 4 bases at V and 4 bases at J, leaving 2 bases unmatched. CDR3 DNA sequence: TGCGCCAGCAGTCGACTAGCGGGGAGCACCGGGGAGCTGTTTTTT. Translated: CASSRLAGSTGELFF.

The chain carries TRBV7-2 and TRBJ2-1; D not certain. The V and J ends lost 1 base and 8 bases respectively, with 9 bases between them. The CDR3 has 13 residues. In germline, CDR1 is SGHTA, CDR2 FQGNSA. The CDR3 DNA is TGTGCCAGCAGCTTAGGGCGCGGCGATGAGCAGTTCTTC. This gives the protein CASSLGRGDEQFF.

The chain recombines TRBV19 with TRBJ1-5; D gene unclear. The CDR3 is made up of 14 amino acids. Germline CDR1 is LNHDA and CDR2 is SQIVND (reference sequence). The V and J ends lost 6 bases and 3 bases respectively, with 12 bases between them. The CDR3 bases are TGTGCCAGTAGCCCGGACGGGTTCAATCAGCCCCAGCATTTT. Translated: CASSPDGFNQPQHF.

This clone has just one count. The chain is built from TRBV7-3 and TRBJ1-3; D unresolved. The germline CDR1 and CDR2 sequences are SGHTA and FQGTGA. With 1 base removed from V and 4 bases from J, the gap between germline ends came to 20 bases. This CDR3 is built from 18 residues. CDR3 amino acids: CASSLRGTGSGSGNTIYF. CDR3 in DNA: TGTGCCAGCAGCTTAAGGGGTACGGGCAGTGGCTCCGGAAACACCATATATTTT.

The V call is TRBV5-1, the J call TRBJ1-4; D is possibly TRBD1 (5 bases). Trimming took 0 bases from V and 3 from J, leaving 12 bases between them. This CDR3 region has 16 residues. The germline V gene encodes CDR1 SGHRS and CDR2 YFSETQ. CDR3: CASSLGQIVSNEKLFF. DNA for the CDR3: TGCGCCAGCAGCTTGGGACAGATAGTTTCTAATGAAAAACTGTTTTTT.

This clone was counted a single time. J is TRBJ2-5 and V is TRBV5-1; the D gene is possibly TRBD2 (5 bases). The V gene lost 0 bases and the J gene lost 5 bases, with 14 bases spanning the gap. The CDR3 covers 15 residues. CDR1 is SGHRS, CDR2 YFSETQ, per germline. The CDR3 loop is CASSLVPGNMETQYF. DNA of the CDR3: TGCGCCAGCAGCTTGGTCCCGGGGAACATGGAGACCCAGTACTTC.

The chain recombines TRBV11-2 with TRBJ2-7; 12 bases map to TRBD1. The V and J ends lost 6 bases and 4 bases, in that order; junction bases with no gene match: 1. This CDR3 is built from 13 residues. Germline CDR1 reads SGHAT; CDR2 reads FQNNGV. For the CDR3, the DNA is TGTGCCAGCAGGGGACAGGGGGCTTACGAGCAGTACTTC. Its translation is CASRGQGAYEQYF.

CDR3: CASSHGGPGSNQPQHF. The DNA of the CDR3 is TGTGCCAGTAGCCACGGGGGCCCCGGGAGCAATCAGCCCCAGCATTTT. The J gene is TRBJ1-5, the V gene TRBV19; possibly TRBD1 for D (6 bases). Germline values: CDR1 LNHDA, CDR2 SQIVND (reference sequence). This CDR3 has 16 amino acids. V was clipped by 6 bases and J by 1 base, with 16 bases between them.

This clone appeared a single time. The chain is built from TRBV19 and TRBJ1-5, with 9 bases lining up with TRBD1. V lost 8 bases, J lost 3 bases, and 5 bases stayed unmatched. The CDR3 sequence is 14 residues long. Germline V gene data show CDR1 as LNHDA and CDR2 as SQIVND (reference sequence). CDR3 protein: CASLGQGFNQPQHF. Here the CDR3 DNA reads TGTGCCAGTTTGGGACAGGGATTCAATCAGCCCCAGCATTTT. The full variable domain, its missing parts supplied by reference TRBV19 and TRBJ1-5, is DGGITQSPKYLFRKEGQNVTLSCEQNLNHDAMYWYRQDPGQGLRLIYYSQIVNDFQKGDIAEGYSVSREKKESFPLTVTSAQKNPTAFYLCASLGQGFNQPQHFGDGTRLSIL.

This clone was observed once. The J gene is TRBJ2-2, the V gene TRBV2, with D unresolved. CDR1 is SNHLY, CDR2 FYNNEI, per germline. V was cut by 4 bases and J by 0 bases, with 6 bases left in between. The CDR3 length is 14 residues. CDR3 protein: CASSGLSNTGELFF. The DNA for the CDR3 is TGTGCCAGCAGTGGGCTCTCGAACACCGGGGAGCTGTTTTTT.

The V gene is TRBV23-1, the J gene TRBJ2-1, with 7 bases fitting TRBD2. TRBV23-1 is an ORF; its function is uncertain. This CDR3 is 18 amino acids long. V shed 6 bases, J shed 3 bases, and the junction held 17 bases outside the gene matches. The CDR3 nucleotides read TGCGCCAGCAGCCAACGCTTCACTGGACGGGGGGACTACAATGAGCAGTTCTTC. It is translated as CASSQRFTGRGDYNEQFF.

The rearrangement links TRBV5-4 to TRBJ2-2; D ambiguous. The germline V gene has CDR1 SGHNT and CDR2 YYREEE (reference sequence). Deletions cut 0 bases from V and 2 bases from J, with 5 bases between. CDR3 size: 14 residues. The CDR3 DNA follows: TGTGCCAGCAGCTTGGTCTTTAACACCGGGGAGCTGTTTTTT. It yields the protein CASSLVFNTGELFF.

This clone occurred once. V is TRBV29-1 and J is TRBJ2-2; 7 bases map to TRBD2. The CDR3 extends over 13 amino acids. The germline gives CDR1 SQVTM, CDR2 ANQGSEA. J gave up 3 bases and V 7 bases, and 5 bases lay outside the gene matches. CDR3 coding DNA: TGCAGCGCAGTTCGGGGGGACACCGGGGAGCTGTTTTTT. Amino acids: CSAVRGDTGELFF.

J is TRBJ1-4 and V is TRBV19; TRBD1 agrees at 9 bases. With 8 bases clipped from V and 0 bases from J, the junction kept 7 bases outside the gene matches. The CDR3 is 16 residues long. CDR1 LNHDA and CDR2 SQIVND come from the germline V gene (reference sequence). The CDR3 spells CASAPGQGATNEKLFF. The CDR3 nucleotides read TGTGCCAGTGCTCCGGGACAGGGTGCAACTAATGAAAAACTGTTTTTT.

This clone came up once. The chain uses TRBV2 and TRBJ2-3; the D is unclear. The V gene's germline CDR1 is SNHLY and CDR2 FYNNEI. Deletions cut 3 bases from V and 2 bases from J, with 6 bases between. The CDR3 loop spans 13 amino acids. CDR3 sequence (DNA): TGTGCCAGCAGTGATCAGGTCACAGATACGCAGTATTTT. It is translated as CASSDQVTDTQYF.

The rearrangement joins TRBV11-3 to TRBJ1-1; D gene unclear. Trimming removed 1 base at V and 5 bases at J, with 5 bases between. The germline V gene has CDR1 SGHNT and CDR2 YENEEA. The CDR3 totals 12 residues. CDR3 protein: CASSLGATEAFF. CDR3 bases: TGTGCCAGCAGCTTAGGGGCGACTGAAGCTTTCTTT.

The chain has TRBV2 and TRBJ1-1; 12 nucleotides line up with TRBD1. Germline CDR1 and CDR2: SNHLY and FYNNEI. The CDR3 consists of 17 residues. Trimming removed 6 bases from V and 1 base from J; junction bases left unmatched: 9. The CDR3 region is CASRGPGQGAWNTEAFF. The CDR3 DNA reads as TGTGCCAGCAGGGGCCCGGGACAGGGGGCGTGGAACACTGAAGCTTTCTTT.

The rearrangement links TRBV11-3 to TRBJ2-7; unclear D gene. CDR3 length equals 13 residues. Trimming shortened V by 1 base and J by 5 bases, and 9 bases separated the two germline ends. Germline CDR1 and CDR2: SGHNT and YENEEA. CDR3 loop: CASSLVMGDEQYF. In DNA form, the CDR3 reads TGTGCCAGCAGCTTAGTAATGGGCGACGAGCAGTACTTC.

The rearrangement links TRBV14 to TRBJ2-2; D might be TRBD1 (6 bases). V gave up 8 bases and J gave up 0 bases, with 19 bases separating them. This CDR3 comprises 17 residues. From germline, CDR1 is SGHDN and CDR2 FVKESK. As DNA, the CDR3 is TGTGCCAGCCCTTTTAGCCGGGACACAACGAACACCGGGGAGCTGTTTTTT. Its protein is CASPFSRDTTNTGELFF.

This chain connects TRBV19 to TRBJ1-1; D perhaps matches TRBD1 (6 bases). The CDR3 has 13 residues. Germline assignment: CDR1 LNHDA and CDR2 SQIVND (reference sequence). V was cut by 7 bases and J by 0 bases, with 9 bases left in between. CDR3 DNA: TGTGCCAGTAATCGACAGGTGAACACTGAAGCTTTCTTT. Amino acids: CASNRQVNTEAFF.